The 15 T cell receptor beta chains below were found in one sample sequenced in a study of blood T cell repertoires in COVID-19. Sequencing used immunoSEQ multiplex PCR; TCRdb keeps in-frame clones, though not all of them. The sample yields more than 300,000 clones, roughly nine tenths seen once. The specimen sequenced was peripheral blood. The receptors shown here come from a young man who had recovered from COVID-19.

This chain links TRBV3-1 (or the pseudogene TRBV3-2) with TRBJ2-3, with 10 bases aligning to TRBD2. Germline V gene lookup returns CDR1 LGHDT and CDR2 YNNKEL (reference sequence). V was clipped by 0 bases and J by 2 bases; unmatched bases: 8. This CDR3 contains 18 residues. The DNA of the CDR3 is TGTGCCAGCAGCCAAGATCCTCCTCTAGCGGGGGTCACAGATACGCAGTATTTT. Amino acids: CASSQDPPLAGVTDTQYF.

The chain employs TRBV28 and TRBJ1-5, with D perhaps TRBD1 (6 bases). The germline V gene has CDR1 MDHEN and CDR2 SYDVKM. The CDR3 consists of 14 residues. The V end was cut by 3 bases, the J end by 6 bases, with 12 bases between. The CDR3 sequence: CASSFTGFSQPQHF. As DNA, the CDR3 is TGTGCCAGCAGTTTTACAGGGTTCAGTCAGCCCCAGCATTTT.

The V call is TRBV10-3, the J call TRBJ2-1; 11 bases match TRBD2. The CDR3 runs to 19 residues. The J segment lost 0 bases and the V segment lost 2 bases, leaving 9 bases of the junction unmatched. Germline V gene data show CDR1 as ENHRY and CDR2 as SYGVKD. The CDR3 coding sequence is TGTGCCATCAGTGAGGAGGCTAGCGGGGGGCTCGTCTCCTACAATGAGCAGTTCTTC. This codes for CAISEEASGGLVSYNEQFF.

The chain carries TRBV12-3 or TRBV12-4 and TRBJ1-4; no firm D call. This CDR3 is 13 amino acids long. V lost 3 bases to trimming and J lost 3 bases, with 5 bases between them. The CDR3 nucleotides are TGTGCCAGCAGTTTTGGAGCTAATGAAAAACTGTTTTTT. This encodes CASSFGANEKLFF.

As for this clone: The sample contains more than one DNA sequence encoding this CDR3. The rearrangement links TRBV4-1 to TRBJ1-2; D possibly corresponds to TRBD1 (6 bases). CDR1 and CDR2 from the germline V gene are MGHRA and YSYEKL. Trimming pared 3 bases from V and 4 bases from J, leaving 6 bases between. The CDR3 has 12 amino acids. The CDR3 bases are TGCGCCAGCAGCCAGGACAGCTATGGCTACACCTTC. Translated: CASSQDSYGYTF.

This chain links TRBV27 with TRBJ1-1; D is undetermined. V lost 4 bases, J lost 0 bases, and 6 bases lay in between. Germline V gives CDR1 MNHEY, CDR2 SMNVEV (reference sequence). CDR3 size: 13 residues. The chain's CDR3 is CASSSTMNTEAFF. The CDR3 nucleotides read TGTGCCAGCAGTTCAACAATGAACACTGAAGCTTTCTTT.

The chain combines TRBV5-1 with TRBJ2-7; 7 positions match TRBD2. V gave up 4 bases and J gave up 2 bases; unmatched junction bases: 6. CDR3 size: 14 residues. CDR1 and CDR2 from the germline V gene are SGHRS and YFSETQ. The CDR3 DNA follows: TGCGCCAGCAGCGCGCAGGCGGGGGCCTACGAGCAGTACTTC. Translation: CASSAQAGAYEQYF.

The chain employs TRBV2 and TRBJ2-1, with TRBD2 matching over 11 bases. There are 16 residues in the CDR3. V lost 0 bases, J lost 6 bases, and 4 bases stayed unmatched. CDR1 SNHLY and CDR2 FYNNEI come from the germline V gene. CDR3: CASSEAPGTSGNEQFF. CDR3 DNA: TGTGCCAGCAGTGAAGCGCCAGGGACTAGCGGCAATGAGCAGTTCTTC. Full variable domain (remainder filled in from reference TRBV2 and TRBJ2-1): EPEVTQTPSHQVTQMGQEVILRCVPISNHLYFYWYRQILGQKVEFLVSFYNNEISEKSEIFDDQFSVERPDGSNFTLKIRSTKLEDSAMYFCASSEAPGTSGNEQFFGPGTRLTVL.

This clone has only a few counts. CDR3 residues: CASSLARTGGNTIYF. The DNA of the CDR3 is TGTGCCAGCAGCTTAGCGCGGACAGGGGGAAACACCATATATTTT. The rearrangement joins TRBV7-2 to TRBJ1-3; 8 bases are a match to TRBD1. Germline-derived CDR1 and CDR2 are SGHTA and FQGNSA. Losses at the gene ends were 0 bases for V and 4 bases for J; bases not matched to a gene: 2. CDR3 length: 15 amino acids.

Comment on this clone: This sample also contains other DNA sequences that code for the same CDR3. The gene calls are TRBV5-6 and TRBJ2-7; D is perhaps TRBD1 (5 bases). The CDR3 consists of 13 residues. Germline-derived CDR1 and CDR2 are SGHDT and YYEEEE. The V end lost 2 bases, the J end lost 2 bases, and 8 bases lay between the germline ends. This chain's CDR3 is CASSLSGTYEQYF. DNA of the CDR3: TGTGCCAGCAGCTTATCAGGGACCTACGAGCAGTACTTC.

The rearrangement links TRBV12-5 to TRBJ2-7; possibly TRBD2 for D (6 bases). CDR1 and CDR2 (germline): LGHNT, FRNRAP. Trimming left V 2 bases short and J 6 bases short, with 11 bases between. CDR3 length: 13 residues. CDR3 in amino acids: CASGLIQGLEQYF. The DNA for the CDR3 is TGTGCTAGTGGTTTGATCCAGGGACTCGAGCAGTACTTC.

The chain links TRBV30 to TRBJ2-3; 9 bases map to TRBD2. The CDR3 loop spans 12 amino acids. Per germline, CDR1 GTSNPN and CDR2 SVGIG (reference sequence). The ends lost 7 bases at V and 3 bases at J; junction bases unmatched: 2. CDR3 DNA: TGTGCCTTAGCGGGAGTAACAGATACGCAGTATTTT. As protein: CALAGVTDTQYF.

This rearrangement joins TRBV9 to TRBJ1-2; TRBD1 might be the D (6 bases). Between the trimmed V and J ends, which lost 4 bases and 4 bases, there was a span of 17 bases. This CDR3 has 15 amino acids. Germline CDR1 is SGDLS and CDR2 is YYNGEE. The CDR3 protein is CASSLSSGGTYGYTF. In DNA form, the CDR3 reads TGTGCCAGCAGCCTTTCTTCGGGGGGCACCTATGGCTACACCTTC. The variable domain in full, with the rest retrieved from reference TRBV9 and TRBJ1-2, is DSGVTQTPKHLITATGQRVTLRCSPRSGDLSVYWYQQSLDQGLQFLIQYYNGEERAKGNILERFSAQQFPDLHSELNLSSLELGDSALYFCASSLSSGGTYGYTFGSGTRLTVV.

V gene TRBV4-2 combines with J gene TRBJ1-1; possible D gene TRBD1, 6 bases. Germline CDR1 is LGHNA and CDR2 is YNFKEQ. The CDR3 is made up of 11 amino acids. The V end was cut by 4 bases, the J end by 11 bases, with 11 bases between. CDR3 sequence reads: CASSRQGTAFF. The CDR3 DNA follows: TGTGCCAGCAGCCGGCAGGGGACGGCTTTCTTT.

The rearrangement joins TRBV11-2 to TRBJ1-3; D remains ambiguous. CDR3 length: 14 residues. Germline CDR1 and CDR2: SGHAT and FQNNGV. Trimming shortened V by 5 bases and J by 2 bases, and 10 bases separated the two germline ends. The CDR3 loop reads CASSLPPTGNTIYF. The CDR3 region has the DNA TGTGCCAGCAGCCTACCCCCGACTGGAAACACCATATATTTT. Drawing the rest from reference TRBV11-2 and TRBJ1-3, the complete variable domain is EAGVAQSPRYKIIEKRQSVAFWCNPISGHATLYWYQQILGQGPKLLIQFQNNGVVDDSQLPKDRFSAERLKGVDSTLKIQPAKLEDSAVYLCASSLPPTGNTIYFGEGSWLTVV.